The rows below give T cell receptor beta chains drawn from one sample of a study of cytomegalovirus exposure and HLA in healthy donors. Assay used: immunoSEQ multiplex PCR; TCRdb lists only in-frame clones, some missing. The sample lists some 260,000 clones, about 90% occurring once. What was sequenced was PBMCs. The receptor source for this set is a woman in her 30s in good health and CMV-seronegative. CDR3s include the opening cysteine and the closing phenylalanine or tryptophan. Each record gives: clone size, D gene, J gene, V gene, CDR3 protein, CDR3 DNA. The D gene is left open where the match is weak. Not every row has a clone size; where given, it reads once, few, many or a size class.

clone size: NA
D gene: NA
J gene: TRBJ2-1
V gene: TRBV9
CDR3 protein: CASSVGGLAAEQFF
CDR3 DNA: TGTGCCAGCAGCGTAGGGGGGTTGGCAGCGGAGCAGTTCTTC

clone size: NA
D gene: NA
J gene: TRBJ2-3
V gene: TRBV6-1
CDR3 protein: CASSGDSGFSTDTQYF
CDR3 DNA: TGTGCCAGCAGTGGCGACTCAGGATTTTCTACAGATACGCAGTATTTT

clone size: NA
D gene: TRBD1
J gene: TRBJ2-1
V gene: TRBV5-1
CDR3 protein: CASSLGQGAINEQFF
CDR3 DNA: TGCGCCAGCAGCTTAGGACAGGGGGCAATCAATGAGCAGTTCTTC

clone size: NA
D gene: NA
J gene: TRBJ2-7
V gene: TRBV6-1
CDR3 protein: CASTVEVAYEQYF
CDR3 DNA: TGTGCCAGCACGGTTGAGGTAGCCTACGAGCAGTACTTC

clone size: NA
D gene: NA
J gene: TRBJ2-1
V gene: TRBV11-2
CDR3 protein: CASSLGWAGVNEQFF
CDR3 DNA: TGTGCCAGCAGCTTAGGGTGGGCAGGGGTGAATGAGCAGTTCTTC

clone size: NA
D gene: NA
J gene: TRBJ1-5
V gene: TRBV15
CDR3 protein: CATSSTRGGNQPQHF
CDR3 DNA: TGTGCCACCAGCAGTACGCGTGGGGGCAATCAGCCCCAGCATTTT

clone size: once
D gene: NA
J gene: TRBJ1-1
V gene: TRBV9
CDR3 protein: CASSAGAGQGRAFF
CDR3 DNA: TGTGCCAGCAGCGCTGGAGCGGGCCAAGGTCGAGCTTTCTTT

clone size: NA
D gene: NA
J gene: TRBJ2-5
V gene: TRBV28
CDR3 protein: CASSSTVETQYF
CDR3 DNA: TGTGCCAGCAGTTCCACAGTTGAGACCCAGTACTTC

clone size: NA
D gene: NA
J gene: TRBJ2-3
V gene: TRBV28
CDR3 protein: CASSSHRRATDTQYF
CDR3 DNA: TGTGCCAGCAGTTCCCATCGGAGGGCCACAGATACGCAGTATTTT

clone size: NA
D gene: NA
J gene: TRBJ1-4
V gene: TRBV18
CDR3 protein: CASSPMSRSNEKLFF
CDR3 DNA: TGTGCCAGCTCACCAATGAGCCGGTCTAATGAAAAACTGTTTTTT

clone size: NA
D gene: TRBD2
J gene: TRBJ2-1
V gene: TRBV18
CDR3 protein: CASSPGLAGEGEQFF
CDR3 DNA: TGTGCCAGCTCACCCGGGCTAGCGGGAGAGGGTGAGCAGTTCTTC

clone size: once
D gene: TRBD2
J gene: TRBJ2-7
V gene: TRBV4-1
CDR3 protein: CASSHASGNEQYF
CDR3 DNA: TGCGCCAGCAGCCACGCTAGCGGAAACGAGCAGTACTTC

clone size: NA
D gene: TRBD2
J gene: TRBJ2-7
V gene: TRBV11-2
CDR3 protein: CASSAVAGPAYEQYF
CDR3 DNA: TGTGCCAGCAGCGCGGTAGCGGGCCCTGCCTACGAGCAGTACTTC

clone size: NA
D gene: NA
J gene: TRBJ2-3
V gene: TRBV11-3
CDR3 protein: CASSASSYDTQYF
CDR3 DNA: TGTGCCAGCAGCGCTAGCAGTTACGATACGCAGTATTTT

clone size: NA
D gene: NA
J gene: TRBJ1-1
V gene: TRBV28
CDR3 protein: CASSLRGGWTEAFF
CDR3 DNA: TGTGCCAGCAGTTTACGGGGGGGCTGGACTGAAGCTTTCTTT

clone size: NA
D gene: NA
J gene: TRBJ2-7
V gene: TRBV7-6
CDR3 protein: CASSLETGSGYEQYF
CDR3 DNA: TGTGCCAGCAGCTTAGAAACGGGTAGCGGCTACGAGCAGTACTTC

clone size: NA
D gene: NA
J gene: TRBJ2-3
V gene: TRBV27
CDR3 protein: CASRLSGATDTQYF
CDR3 DNA: TGTGCCAGCAGACTGAGTGGAGCAACAGATACGCAGTATTTT

clone size: once
D gene: NA
J gene: TRBJ2-7
V gene: TRBV4-3
CDR3 protein: CASSQADGVLYEQYF
CDR3 DNA: TGCGCCAGCAGCCAGGCGGACGGAGTACTCTACGAGCAGTACTTC

clone size: NA
D gene: TRBD2
J gene: TRBJ2-7
V gene: TRBV9
CDR3 protein: CASSVGYPGLAGVSSEEQYF
CDR3 DNA: TGTGCCAGCAGCGTAGGGTATCCGGGACTAGCGGGAGTTAGTTCGGAGGAGCAGTACTTC

clone size: NA
D gene: NA
J gene: TRBJ2-2
V gene: TRBV6-5
CDR3 protein: CASTLGGNTGELFF
CDR3 DNA: TGTGCCAGCACCCTGGGAGGGAACACCGGGGAGCTGTTTTTT

clone size: NA
D gene: TRBD1
J gene: TRBJ2-7
V gene: TRBV9
CDR3 protein: CASSVTGTDTSGEQYF
CDR3 DNA: TGTGCCAGCAGCGTAACCGGGACAGATACTTCCGGCGAGCAGTACTTC

clone size: NA
D gene: TRBD1
J gene: TRBJ2-7
V gene: TRBV12-5
CDR3 protein: CASGFDRVITYEQYF
CDR3 DNA: TGTGCTAGTGGTTTCGACAGGGTAATCACCTACGAGCAGTACTTC

clone size: NA
D gene: NA
J gene: TRBJ2-5
V gene: TRBV27
CDR3 protein: CASSLWRDETQYF
CDR3 DNA: TGTGCCAGCAGTTTATGGCGTGATGAGACCCAGTACTTC

clone size: NA
D gene: TRBD2
J gene: TRBJ2-2
V gene: TRBV6-6
CDR3 protein: CASGGLADTGELFF
CDR3 DNA: TGTGCCAGCGGGGGACTAGCGGACACCGGGGAGCTGTTTTTT

clone size: once
D gene: TRBD1
J gene: TRBJ2-7
V gene: TRBV5-6
CDR3 protein: CASSPGGLEQYF
CDR3 DNA: TGTGCCAGTAGCCCAGGGGGCCTCGAGCAGTACTTC

clone size: NA
D gene: TRBD2
J gene: TRBJ2-1
V gene: TRBV5-6
CDR3 protein: CASSSGLAGERVF
CDR3 DNA: TGTGCCAGCAGCTCGGGACTAGCGGGAGAACGCGTCTTC